This T cell receptor (beta chain) was recorded in a study of T cell responses to AZD1222 COVID-19 vaccine. Whole-study results and caveats: Among the donors, most were white British and more were female, and clonal diversity was possibly underestimated.

The germline V and J ends were trimmed by 5 bases and 2 bases, with 11 bases remaining between them. Germline CDR1 KGHDR, CDR2 SFDVKD. The CDR3 sequence is 14 residues long. Details on this clone: Its matching antigen is unknown.

Assay: immunoSEQ multiplex PCR; the TCRdb copy retains only in-frame clones and omits some. The sample lists 30,000 to 35,000 clones, about four fifths seen once, with about 4.5% in the top ten. This TCR came from an adult who received the AZD1222 COVID-19 vaccine. Material: peripheral blood, obtained 28 days after the second AZD1222 dose. V gene TRBV24-1 combines with J gene TRBJ1-2, with D tentatively TRBD1 (6 bases). The CDR3 DNA sequence: TGTGCCACCAGTGGGGCCGACAGGAACTATGGCTACACCTTC. This translates into CATSGADRNYGYTF.